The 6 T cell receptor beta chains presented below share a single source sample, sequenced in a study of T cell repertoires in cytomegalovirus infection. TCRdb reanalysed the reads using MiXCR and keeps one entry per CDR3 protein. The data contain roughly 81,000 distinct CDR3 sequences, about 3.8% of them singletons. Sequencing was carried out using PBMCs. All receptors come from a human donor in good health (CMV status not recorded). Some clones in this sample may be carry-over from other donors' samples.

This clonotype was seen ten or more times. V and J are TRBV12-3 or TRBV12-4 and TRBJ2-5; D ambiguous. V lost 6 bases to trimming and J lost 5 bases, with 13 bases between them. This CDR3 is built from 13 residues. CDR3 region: CASSGTLRETQYF. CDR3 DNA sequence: TGTGCCAGCAGCGGAACCCTAAGGGAGACCCAGTACTTC.

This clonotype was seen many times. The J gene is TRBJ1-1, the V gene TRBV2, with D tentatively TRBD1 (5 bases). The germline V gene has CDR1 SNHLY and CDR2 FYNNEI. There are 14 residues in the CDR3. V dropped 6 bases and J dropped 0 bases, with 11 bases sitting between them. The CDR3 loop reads CASSDRILNTEAFF. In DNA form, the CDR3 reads TGTGCCAGCAGCGACAGAATCCTGAACACTGAAGCTTTCTTT.

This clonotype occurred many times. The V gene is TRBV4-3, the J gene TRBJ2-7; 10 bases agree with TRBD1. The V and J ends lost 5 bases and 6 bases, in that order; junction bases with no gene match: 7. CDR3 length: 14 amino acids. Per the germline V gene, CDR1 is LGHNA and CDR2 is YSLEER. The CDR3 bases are TGCGCCAGCAGCTCGGGACAGGGGATCGCCGAGCAGTACTTC. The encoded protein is CASSSGQGIAEQYF.

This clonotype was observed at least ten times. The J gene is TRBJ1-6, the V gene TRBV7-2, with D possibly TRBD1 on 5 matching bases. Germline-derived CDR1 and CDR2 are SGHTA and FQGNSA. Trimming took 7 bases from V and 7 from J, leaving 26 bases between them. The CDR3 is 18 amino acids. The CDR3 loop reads CASNELDPGGSENSPLHF. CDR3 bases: TGTGCCAGCAACGAGCTGGATCCCGGGGGAAGTGAGAATTCACCCCTCCACTTT.

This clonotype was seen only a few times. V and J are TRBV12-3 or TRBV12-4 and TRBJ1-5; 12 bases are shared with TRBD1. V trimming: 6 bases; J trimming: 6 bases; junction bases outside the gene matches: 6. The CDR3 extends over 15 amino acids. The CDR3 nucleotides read TGTGCCAGCAGCCGGGACAGGGGGCAGATTCAGCCCCAGCATTTT. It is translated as CASSRDRGQIQPQHF.

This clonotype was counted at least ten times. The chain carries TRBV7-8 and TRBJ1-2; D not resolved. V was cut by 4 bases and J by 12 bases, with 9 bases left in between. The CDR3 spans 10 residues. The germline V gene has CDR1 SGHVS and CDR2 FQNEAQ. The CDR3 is CASSSPPNTF. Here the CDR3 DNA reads TGTGCCAGCAGCTCCCCCCCCAACACCTTC.